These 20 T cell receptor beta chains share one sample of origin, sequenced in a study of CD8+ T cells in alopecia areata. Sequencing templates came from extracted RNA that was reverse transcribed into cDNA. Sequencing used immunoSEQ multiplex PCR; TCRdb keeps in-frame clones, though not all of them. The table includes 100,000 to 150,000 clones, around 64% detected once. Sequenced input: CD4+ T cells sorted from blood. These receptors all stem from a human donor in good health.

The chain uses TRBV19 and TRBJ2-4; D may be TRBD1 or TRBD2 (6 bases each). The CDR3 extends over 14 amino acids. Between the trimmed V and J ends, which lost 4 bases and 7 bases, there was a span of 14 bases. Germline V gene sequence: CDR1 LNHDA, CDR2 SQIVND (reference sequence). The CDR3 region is CASSTEGGMNIQYF. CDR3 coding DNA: TGTGCCAGTAGTACCGAGGGGGGAATGAACATTCAGTACTTC.

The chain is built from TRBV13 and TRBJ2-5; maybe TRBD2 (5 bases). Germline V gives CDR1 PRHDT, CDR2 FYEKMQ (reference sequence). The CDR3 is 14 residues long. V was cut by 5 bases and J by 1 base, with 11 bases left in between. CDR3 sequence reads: CASSPRRGQETQYF. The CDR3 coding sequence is TGTGCCAGCAGCCCCCGCCGGGGCCAAGAGACCCAGTACTTC.

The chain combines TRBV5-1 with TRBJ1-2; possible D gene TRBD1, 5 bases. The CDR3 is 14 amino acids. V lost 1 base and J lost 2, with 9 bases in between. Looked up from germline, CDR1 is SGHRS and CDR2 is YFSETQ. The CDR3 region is CASSLRGENYGYTF. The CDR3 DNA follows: TGCGCCAGCAGCTTGAGAGGGGAGAACTATGGCTACACCTTC.

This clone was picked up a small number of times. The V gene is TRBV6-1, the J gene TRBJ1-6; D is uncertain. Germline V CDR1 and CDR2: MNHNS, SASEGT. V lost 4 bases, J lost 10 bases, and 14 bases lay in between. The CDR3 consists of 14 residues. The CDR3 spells CASSAAGNISPLHF. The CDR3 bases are TGTGCCAGCAGTGCCGCCGGGAACATCTCACCCCTCCACTTT.

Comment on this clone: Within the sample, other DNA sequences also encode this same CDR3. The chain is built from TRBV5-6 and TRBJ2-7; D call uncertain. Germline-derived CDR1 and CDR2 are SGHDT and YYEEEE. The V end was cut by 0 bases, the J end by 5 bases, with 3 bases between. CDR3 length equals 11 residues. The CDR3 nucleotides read TGTGCCAGCAGCTTGGGCGACGAGCAGTACTTC. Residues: CASSLGDEQYF.

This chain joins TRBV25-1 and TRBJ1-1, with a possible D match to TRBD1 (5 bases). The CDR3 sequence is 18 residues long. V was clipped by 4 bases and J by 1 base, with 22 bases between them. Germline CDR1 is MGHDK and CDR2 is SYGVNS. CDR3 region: CASSAGTARGHRNTEAFF. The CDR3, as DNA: TGTGCCAGCAGTGCCGGGACGGCTAGGGGTCATAGGAACACTGAAGCTTTCTTT.

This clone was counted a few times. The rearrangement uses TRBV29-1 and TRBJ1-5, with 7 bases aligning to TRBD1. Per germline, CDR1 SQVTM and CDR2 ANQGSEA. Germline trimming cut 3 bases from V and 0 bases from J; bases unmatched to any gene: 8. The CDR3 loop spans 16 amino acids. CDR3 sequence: CSVEGQPNHSNQPQHF. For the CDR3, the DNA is TGCAGCGTTGAGGGACAGCCAAACCATAGCAATCAGCCCCAGCATTTT.

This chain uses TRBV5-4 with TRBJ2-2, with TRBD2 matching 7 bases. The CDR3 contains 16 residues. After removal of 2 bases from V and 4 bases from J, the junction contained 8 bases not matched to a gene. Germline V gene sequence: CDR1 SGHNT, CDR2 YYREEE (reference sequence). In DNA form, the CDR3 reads TGTGCCAGCAGCTTATTCGGGGGGTTGGGCACCGGGGAGCTGTTTTTT. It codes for CASSLFGGLGTGELFF. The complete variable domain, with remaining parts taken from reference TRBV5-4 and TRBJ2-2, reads ETGVTQSPTHLIKTRGQQVTLRCSSQSGHNTVSWYQQALGQGPQFIFQYYREEENGRGNFPPRFSGLQFPNYSSELNVNALELDDSALYLCASSLFGGLGTGELFFGEGSRLTVL.

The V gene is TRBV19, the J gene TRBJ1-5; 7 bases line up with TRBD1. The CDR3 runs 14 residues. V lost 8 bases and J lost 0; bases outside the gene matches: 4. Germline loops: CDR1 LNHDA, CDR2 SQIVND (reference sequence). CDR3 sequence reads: CASRQGYSNQPQHF. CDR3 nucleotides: TGTGCCAGTCGACAGGGTTATAGCAATCAGCCCCAGCATTTT.

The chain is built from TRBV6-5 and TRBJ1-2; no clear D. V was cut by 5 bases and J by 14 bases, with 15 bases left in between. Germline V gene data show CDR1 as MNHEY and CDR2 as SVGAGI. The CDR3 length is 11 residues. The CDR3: CASSGGQVSTF. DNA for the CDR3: TGTGCCAGCAGTGGCGGCCAGGTCTCAACCTTC.

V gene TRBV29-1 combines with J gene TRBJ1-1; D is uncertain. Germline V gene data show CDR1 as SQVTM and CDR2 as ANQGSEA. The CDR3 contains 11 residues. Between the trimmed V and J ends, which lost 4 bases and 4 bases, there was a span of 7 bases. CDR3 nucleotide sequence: TGCAGCGTTGCGTCTTTCACTGAAGCTTTCTTT. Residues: CSVASFTEAFF.

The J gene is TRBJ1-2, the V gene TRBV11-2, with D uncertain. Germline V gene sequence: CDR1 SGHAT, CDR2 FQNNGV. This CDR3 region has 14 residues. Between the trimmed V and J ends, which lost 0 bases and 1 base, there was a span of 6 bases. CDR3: CASSLDGSNYGYTF. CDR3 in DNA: TGTGCCAGCAGCTTAGACGGTAGTAACTATGGCTACACCTTC.

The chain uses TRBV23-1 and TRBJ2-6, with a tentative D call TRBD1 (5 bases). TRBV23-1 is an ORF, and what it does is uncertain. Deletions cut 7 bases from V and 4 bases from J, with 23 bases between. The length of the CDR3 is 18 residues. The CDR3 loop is CASMDAAGPSRGANVLTF. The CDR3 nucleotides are TGCGCCAGCATGGATGCGGCAGGGCCCTCTCGAGGGGCCAACGTCCTGACTTTC.

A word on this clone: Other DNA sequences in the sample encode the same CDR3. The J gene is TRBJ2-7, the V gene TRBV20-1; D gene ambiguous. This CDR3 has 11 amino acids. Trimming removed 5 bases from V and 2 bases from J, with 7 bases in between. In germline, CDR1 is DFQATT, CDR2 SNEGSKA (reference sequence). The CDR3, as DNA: TGCAGTGCTCCCGGACCCTACGAGCAGTACTTC. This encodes CSAPGPYEQYF.

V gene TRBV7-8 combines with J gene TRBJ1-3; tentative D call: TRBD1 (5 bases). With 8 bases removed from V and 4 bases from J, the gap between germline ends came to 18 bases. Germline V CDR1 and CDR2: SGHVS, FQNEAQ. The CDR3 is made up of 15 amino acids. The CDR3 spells CASAPYQGPGNTIYF. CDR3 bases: TGTGCCAGCGCTCCGTACCAGGGTCCCGGAAACACCATATATTTT.

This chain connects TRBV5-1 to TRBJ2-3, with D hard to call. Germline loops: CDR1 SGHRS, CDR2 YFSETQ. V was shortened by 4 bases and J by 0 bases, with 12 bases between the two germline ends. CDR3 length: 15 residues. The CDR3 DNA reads TGCGCCAGCAGCCTCATCGCAGCGAGCACAGATACGCAGTATTTT. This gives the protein CASSLIAASTDTQYF.

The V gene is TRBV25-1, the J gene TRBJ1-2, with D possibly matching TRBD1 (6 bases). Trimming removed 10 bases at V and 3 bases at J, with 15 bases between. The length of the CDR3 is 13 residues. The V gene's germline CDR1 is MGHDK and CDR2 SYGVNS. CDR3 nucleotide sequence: TGTGCCACCTCCCGGGGGCGTGACTATGGCTACACCTTC. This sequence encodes CATSRGRDYGYTF.

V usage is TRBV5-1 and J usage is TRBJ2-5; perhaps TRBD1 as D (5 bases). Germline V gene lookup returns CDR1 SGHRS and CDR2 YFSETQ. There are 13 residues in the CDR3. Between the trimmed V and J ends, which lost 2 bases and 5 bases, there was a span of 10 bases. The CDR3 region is CASSLQVSETQYF. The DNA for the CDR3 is TGCGCCAGCAGCTTACAGGTTTCGGAGACCCAGTACTTC. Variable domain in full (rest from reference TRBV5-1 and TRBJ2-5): KAGVTQTPRYLIKTRGQQVTLSCSPISGHRSVSWYQQTPGQGLQFLFEYFSETQRNKGNFPGRFSGRQFSNSRSEMNVSTLELGDSALYLCASSLQVSETQYFGPGTRLLVL.

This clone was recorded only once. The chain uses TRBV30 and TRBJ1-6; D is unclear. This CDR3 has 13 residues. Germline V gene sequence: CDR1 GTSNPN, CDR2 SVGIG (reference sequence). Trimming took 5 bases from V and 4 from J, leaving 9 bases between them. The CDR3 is CAWSVEYNSPLHF. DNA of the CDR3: TGTGCCTGGTCGGTGGAGTATAATTCACCCCTCCACTTT.

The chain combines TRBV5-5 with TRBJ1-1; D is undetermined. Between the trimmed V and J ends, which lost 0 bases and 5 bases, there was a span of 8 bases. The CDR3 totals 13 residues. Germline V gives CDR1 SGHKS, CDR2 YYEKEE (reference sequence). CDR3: CASSLARLTEAFF. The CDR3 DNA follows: TGTGCCAGCAGCTTGGCTCGGTTGACTGAAGCTTTCTTT.